This TCR beta chain was profiled in a study of blood T cell repertoires in COVID-19. Measured with immunoSEQ multiplex PCR; TCRdb has only the in-frame clones, and not every one. The sample holds about 46,000 clones, 80% to 90% seen once. Germline values: CDR1 ENHRY, CDR2 SYGVKD. This CDR3 region has 13 residues. V was clipped by 2 bases and J by 12 bases; unmatched bases: 6. The material sequenced was peripheral blood. The chain recombines TRBV10-3 with TRBJ2-1, with 8 positions matching TRBD2. This TCR came from an elderly woman with COVID-19, enrolled during active disease. CDR3 nucleotide sequence: TGTGCCATCAGTGAGACTAGCGGAGGGGGGCAGTTCTTC. Translation: CAISETSGGGQFF.